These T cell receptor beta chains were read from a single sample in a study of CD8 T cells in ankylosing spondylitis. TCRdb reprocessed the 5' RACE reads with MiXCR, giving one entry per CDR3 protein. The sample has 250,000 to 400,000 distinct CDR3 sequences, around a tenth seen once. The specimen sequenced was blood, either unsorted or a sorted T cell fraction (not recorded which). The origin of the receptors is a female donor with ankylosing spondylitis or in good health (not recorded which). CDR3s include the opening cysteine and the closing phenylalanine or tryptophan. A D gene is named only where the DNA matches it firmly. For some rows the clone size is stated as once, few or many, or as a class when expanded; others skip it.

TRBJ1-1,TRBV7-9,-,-,CASSFQELSAFF,TGTGCCAGCAGCTTTCAGGAGTTATCGGCTTTCTTT
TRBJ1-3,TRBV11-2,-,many,CASSPGAWFSSGNTIYF,TGTGCCAGCAGCCCCGGCGCATGGTTTAGCTCTGGAAACACCATATATTTT
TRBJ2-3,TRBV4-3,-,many,CASSYRDSGTDTQYF,TGCGCCAGCAGTTACCGGGATAGCGGCACAGATACGCAGTATTTT
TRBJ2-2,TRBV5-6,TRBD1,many,CASSLPTGGSNTGELFF,TGTGCCAGCAGCTTGCCAACAGGGGGCTCGAACACCGGGGAGCTGTTTTTT
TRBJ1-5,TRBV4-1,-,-,CASRLGQINQPQHF,TGCGCCAGCCGCCTCGGACAGATCAATCAGCCCCAGCATTTT
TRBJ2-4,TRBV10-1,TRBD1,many,CASSLRGSNIQYF,TGCGCCAGCAGTCTCAGGGGGTCGAACATTCAGTACTTC
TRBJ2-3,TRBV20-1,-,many,CSATGPPDTQYF,TGCAGTGCTACCGGGCCCCCAGATACGCAGTATTTT
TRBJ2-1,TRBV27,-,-,CASSPLFSNEQSF,TGTGCCAGCAGTCCTCTATTTAGCAATGAGCAGTCCTTC
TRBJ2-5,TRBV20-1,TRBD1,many,CSASKGTGETYETQYF,TGCAGTGCTAGTAAAGGGACAGGGGAAACATATGAGACCCAGTACTTC
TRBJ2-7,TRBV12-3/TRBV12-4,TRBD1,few,CASSSTGGWEQYF,TGTGCCAGCAGTTCGACAGGGGGTTGGGAGCAGTACTTC
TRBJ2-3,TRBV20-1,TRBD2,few,CCARDLVGGGFTDTQYF,TGCTGTGCTAGAGATCTGGTTGGCGGGGGGTTCACAGATACGCAGTATTTT
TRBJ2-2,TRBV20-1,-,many,CSAGNSLPNTGELFF,TGCAGTGCTGGGAACAGCCTTCCGAACACCGGGGAGCTGTTTTTT
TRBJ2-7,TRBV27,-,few,CASSLGHQTYF,TGTGCCAGCAGTCTCGGACACCAGACCTACTTC
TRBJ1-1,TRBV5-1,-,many,CASSWAGTENTEAFF,TGCGCCAGCAGCTGGGCCGGGACTGAGAACACTGAAGCTTTCTTT
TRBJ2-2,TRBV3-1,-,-,CASSRGQPTGELFF,TGTGCCAGCAGCCGAGGACAACCCACCGGGGAGCTGTTTTTT
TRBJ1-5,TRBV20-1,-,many,CSATGMAINQPQHF,TGCAGTGCTACCGGGATGGCTATCAATCAGCCCCAGCATTTT
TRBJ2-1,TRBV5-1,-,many,CASSLVPPTGINEQFF,TGCGCCAGCAGCTTGGTTCCCCCGACAGGAATAAATGAGCAGTTCTTC
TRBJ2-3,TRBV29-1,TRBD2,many,CSVSGGGFDTQYF,TGCAGCGTTTCGGGCGGGGGGTTTGATACGCAGTATTTT